Listed below are T cell receptor beta chains from one sample, sequenced in a study of blood T cell repertoires in COVID-19. Generated by immunoSEQ multiplex PCR, the TCRdb table keeps only in-frame clones and is missing some. The profile shows around 250,000 clones, around four fifths of them singletons. Sequenced sample: peripheral blood. These receptor sequences come from a man in his fifties or sixties who had recovered from COVID-19. CDR3s include the opening cysteine and the closing phenylalanine or tryptophan. D genes are given only for firm matches. Expanded clones are given a class, and other clones once, few, many or no size at all.

>TRBV24-1|-|TRBJ2-1|-
TGTGCCACCAGTGATTTGCTAGGACAGCGACGGTTCTTC
CATSDLLGQRRFF
>TRBV5-4|-|TRBJ2-3|-
TGTGCCAGCGGAAGCGGAAGCACAGATACGCAGTATTTT
CASGSGSTDTQYF
>TRBV3-1/TRBV3-2|-|TRBJ2-1|TRBD2
TGTGCCAGCAGCCAAGCTCGGCTAGCGGGGCGGAGCAATGAGCAGTTCTTC
CASSQARLAGRSNEQFF
>TRBV6-5|-|TRBJ2-3|TRBD2
TGTGCCAGCAGCTACGGACCAGGGACTATCACAGATACGCAGTATTTT
CASSYGPGTITDTQYF
>TRBV6-1|few|TRBJ1-1|TRBD1
TGTGCCAGCAGTGAATCCGCAGACAGGGATCCCATGAACACTGAAGCTTTCTTT
CASSESADRDPMNTEAFF
>TRBV6-2/TRBV6-3|many|TRBJ2-7|-
TGTGCCAGCAGTTACGGGACTCAGAACTACGAGCAGTACTTC
CASSYGTQNYEQYF
>TRBV6-5|-|TRBJ1-2|-
TGTGCCAGCAGTTACTCTCCCAGCTATGGCTACACCTTC
CASSYSPSYGYTF
>TRBV6-5|-|TRBJ2-4|-
TGTGCCAGCAGTTACAAGGGGGAGTTAGCCAAAAACATTCAGTACTTC
CASSYKGELAKNIQYF
>TRBV4-1|-|TRBJ2-1|TRBD2
TGCGCCAGCAGCCAAGATCCCGGGACTAGCGTAAACAATGAGCAGTTCTTC
CASSQDPGTSVNNEQFF
>TRBV6-5|-|TRBJ2-6|TRBD1
TGTGCCAGCAGTTGGGACAGCTCTGGGGCCAACGTCCTGACTTTC
CASSWDSSGANVLTF
>TRBV5-1|-|TRBJ1-2|-
TGCGCCAGCAGCTTGGATGCGGGTAACTATGGCTACACCTTC
CASSLDAGNYGYTF
>TRBV5-4|-|TRBJ1-3|TRBD1
TGTGCCAGCAGCTCCCGGGACAGGGGCTCTGGAAACACCATATATTTT
CASSSRDRGSGNTIYF
>TRBV19|-|TRBJ2-5|TRBD1
TGTGCCAGTCGAAAGACAGGGGGGGAGACCCAGTACTTC
CASRKTGGETQYF
>TRBV5-1|-|TRBJ2-3|-
TGCGCCAGCAGCCTTTTACCTCCACCCGGTGATACGCAGTATTTT
CASSLLPPPGDTQYF
>TRBV19|-|TRBJ2-1|-
TGTGCCAGTAGTATGTTAACTAGCACCAACAATGAGCAGTTCTTC
CASSMLTSTNNEQFF
>TRBV28|-|TRBJ1-2|-
TGTGCCAGCAGTTTAGGTAGTGGTTATGGCTACACCTTC
CASSLGSGYGYTF
>TRBV30|-|TRBJ1-6|-
TGTGCCTGGACCGCCAGGAATAATTCACCCCTCCACTTT
CAWTARNNSPLHF
>TRBV19|-|TRBJ2-5|TRBD2
TGTGCCAGTAGCGTGGGGGGGAACCAAGAGACCCAGTACTTC
CASSVGGNQETQYF
>TRBV19|-|TRBJ2-5|-
TGTGCCAGTAGTTCACGGGACACCAATCAGAGGGAGACCCAGTACTTC
CASSSRDTNQRETQYF
>TRBV30|-|TRBJ1-1|TRBD1
TGTGCCTGGAGTGGGGACAGACTTAACACTGAAGCTTTCTTT
CAWSGDRLNTEAFF
>TRBV28|-|TRBJ2-7|-
TGTGCCAGCAGTGAGTGGTCACGAACCTACGAGCAGTACTTC
CASSEWSRTYEQYF
>TRBV28|-|TRBJ2-1|-
TGTGCCAGCAGTTTATATGGCCGACAGGCAAGGAGGAATGAGCAGTTCTTC
CASSLYGRQARRNEQFF
>TRBV29-1|-|TRBJ1-1|-
TGCAGCGTTGTCGGGTTGCAGACTGAAGCTTTCTTT
CSVVGLQTEAFF
>TRBV9|-|TRBJ2-1|TRBD1
TGTGCCAGCAGCCCCCGGGACAGGGTGGTCTACAATGAGCAGTTCTTC
CASSPRDRVVYNEQFF
>TRBV6-5|-|TRBJ1-1|-
TGTGCCAGCAGAGTTAGAGGGATGAACACTGAAGCTTTCTTT
CASRVRGMNTEAFF
>TRBV7-2|-|TRBJ2-7|-
TGTGCCAGCAGCTTAGAACGGGGATCCACTCGGAAGCAGTACTTC
CASSLERGSTRKQYF
>TRBV6-5|-|TRBJ1-1|TRBD1
TGTGCCAGCAGGGGGACAGGGGTGAACACTGAAGCTTTCTTT
CASRGTGVNTEAFF
>TRBV5-6|few|TRBJ2-7|-
TGTGCCAGCAGCTTGGGTCTTACCTACGAGCAGTACTTC
CASSLGLTYEQYF
>TRBV28|few|TRBJ2-2|-
TGTGCCAGCAGTTTGCCAGCGGCTAACACCGGGGAGCTGTTTTTT
CASSLPAANTGELFF
>TRBV27|-|TRBJ1-6|-
TGTGCCAGCAGATATCGGGGATTGAATTCACCCCTCCACTTT
CASRYRGLNSPLHF
>TRBV12-3/TRBV12-4|-|TRBJ2-7|-
TGTGCCAGCAGTCTTCTATCGGGGGAGCAGTACTTC
CASSLLSGEQYF
>TRBV2|-|TRBJ2-2|-
TGTGCCAGCAGTGGTCAGGGGCTGAGGACCGGGGAGCTGTTTTTT
CASSGQGLRTGELFF
>TRBV7-8|-|TRBJ2-7|-
TGTGCCAGCAGCTTAGGTATCCCTGACAGTTCCTACGAGCAGTACTTC
CASSLGIPDSSYEQYF
>TRBV6-5|-|TRBJ1-6|-
TGTGCCAGCAGTTACAGGAGCTCCTATAATTCACCCCTCCACTTT
CASSYRSSYNSPLHF
>TRBV19|-|TRBJ1-2|-
TGTGCCAGTAGTATAGTCGCCATTGCGAGTGGCTACACCTTC
CASSIVAIASGYTF
>TRBV6-5|-|TRBJ1-2|TRBD1
TGTGCCAGCAGGAATCCCCACGGGACAGACTATGGCTACACCTTC
CASRNPHGTDYGYTF
>TRBV5-6|-|TRBJ2-5|-
TGTGCCAGCAGCTTGCTGGGGCAGGAGTACTTC
CASSLLGQEYF
>TRBV28|-|TRBJ1-1|-
TGTGCCAGCAGGCGGGGCCAGGCTACTGAAGCTTTCTTT
CASRRGQATEAFF
>TRBV7-9|once|TRBJ2-7|-
TGTGCCAGCAGCTTAGCGCGGGTGCACGAGCAGTACTTC
CASSLARVHEQYF
>TRBV6-1|-|TRBJ2-3|-
TGTGCCAGCAGTGAACGGGGATATCCAAGCACAGATACGCAGTATTTT
CASSERGYPSTDTQYF
>TRBV6-1|-|TRBJ2-5|-
TGTGCCAGCAGGTCGGACAGCCTACAAGAGACCCAGTACTTC
CASRSDSLQETQYF
>TRBV5-4|-|TRBJ1-1|-
TGTGCCAGCAGCCCCAGGGGCGGGGGGAACACTGAAGCTTTCTTT
CASSPRGGGNTEAFF